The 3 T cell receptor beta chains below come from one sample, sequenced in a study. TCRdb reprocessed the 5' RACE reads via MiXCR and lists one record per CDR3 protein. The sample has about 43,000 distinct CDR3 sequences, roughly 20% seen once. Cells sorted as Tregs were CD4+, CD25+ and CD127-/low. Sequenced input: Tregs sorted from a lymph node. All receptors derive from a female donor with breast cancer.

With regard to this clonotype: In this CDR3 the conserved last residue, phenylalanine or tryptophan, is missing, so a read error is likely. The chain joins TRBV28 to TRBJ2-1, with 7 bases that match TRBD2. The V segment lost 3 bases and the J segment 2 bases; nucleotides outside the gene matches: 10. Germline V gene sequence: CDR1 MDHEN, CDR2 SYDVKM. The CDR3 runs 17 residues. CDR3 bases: TGTGCCAGCAGTTTTGGATTGGGCGGGAGTCCCTACAATGAGCAGTTCCTC. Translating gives CASSFGLGGSPYNEQFL.

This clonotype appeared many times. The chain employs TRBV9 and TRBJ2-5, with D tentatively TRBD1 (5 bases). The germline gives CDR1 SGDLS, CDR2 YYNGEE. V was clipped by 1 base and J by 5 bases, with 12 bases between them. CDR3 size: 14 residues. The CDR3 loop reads CASSVRGAEETQYF. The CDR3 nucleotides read TGTGCCAGCAGCGTAAGGGGTGCAGAGGAGACCCAGTACTTC.

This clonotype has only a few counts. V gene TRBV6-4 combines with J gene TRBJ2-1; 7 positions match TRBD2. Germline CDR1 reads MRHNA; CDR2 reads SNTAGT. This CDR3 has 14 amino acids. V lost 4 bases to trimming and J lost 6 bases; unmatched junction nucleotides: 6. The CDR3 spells CASSGASGSNEQFF. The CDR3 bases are TGTGCCAGCAGTGGAGCTAGCGGATCCAATGAGCAGTTCTTC.